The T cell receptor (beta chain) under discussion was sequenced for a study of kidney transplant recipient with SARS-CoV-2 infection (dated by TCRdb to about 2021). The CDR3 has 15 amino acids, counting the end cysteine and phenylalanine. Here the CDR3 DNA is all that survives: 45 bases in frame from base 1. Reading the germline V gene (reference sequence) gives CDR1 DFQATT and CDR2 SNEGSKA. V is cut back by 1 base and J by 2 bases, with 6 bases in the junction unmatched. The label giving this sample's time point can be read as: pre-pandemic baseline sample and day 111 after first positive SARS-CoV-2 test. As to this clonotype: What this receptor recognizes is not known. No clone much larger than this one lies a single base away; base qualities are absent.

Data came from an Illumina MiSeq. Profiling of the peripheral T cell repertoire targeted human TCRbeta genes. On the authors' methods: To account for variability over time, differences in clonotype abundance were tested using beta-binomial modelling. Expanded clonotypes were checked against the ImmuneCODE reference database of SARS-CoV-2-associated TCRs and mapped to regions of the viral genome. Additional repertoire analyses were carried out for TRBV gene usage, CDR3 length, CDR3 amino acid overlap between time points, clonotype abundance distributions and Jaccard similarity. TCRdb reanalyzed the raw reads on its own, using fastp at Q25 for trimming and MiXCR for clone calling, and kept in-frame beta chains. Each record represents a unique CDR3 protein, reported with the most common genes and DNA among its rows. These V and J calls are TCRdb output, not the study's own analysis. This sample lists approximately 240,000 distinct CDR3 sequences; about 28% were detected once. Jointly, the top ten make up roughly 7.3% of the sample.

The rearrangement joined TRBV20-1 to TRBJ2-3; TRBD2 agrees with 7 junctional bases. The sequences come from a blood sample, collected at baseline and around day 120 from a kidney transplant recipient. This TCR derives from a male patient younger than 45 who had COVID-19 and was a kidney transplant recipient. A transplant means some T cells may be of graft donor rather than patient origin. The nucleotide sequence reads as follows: TGCAGTGCTAGAGTAGGCGGGAGCTCCACAGATACGCAGTATTTT. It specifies CSARVGGSSTDTQYF.